This T cell receptor beta chain was recovered during a study of beta chain features in type 1 diabetes. Study results and limitations: TCRB CDR3s from Type 1 diabetes patients were moderately but significantly shorter in all four CD4+ subsets.

The purity of all sorted populations exceeded 98%. This clone has only a few counts. No antigen is known for it. TCRB transcripts that were expressed got sequenced, as all of the isolated RNA had been reverse transcribed. The table came from immunoSEQ multiplex PCR; TCRdb's copy has only in-frame clones and leaves some out. The data contain hundreds of thousands of clones, about an eighth of them singletons. The receptor comes from a man aged 18 to 30 with type 1 diabetes. Sequencing input: naive CD4+ T cells from blood.

CDR3 region: CAPRGRKNTEAFF. The CDR3, as DNA: TGCGCCCCCAGGGGAAGGAAGAACACTGAAGCTTTCTTT. This chain joins TRBV23-1 and TRBJ1-1; perhaps TRBD1 as D (6 bases). TRBV23-1 belongs to the ORF category, with a function that is uncertain. V lost 11 bases and J lost 1, with 14 bases in between. This CDR3 is 13 amino acids long.